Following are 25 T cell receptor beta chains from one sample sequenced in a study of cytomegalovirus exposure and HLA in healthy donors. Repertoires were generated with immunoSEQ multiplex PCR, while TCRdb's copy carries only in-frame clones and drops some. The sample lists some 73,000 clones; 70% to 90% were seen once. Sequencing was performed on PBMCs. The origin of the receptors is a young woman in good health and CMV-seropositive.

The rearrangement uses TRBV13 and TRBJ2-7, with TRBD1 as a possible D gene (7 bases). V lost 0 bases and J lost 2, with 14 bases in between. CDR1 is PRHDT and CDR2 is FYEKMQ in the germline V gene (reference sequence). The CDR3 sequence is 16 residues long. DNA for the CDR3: TGTGCCAGCAGCTTAGGCCGCAGGGGGGTACCCTACGAGCAGTACTTC. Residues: CASSLGRRGVPYEQYF.

The CDR3 spells CASSSTRTDNEQFF. CDR3 nucleotide sequence: TGTGCCAGCAGCTCAACAAGGACAGACAATGAGCAGTTCTTC. The chain recombines TRBV7-8 with TRBJ2-1; D may be TRBD1 (6 bases). Germline CDR1 is SGHVS and CDR2 is FQNEAQ. The germline V and J ends were trimmed by 4 bases and 5 bases, with 12 bases remaining between them. This CDR3 region has 14 residues.

CDR3 residues: CASSESAGVATGELFF. The DNA of the CDR3 is TGTGCCAGCAGTGAATCAGCGGGAGTGGCCACCGGGGAGCTGTTTTTT. The chain has TRBV6-1 and TRBJ2-2, with 8 bases identical to TRBD2. The CDR3 is made up of 16 amino acids. Germline V gene sequence: CDR1 MNHNS, CDR2 SASEGT. J was trimmed by 4 bases and V by 2 bases; bases with no gene match: 6.

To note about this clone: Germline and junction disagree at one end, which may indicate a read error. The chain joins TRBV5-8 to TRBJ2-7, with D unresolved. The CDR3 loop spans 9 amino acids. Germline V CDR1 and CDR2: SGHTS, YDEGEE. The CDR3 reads CASSFIAGF. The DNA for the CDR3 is TGTGCCAGCAGCTTTATAGCTGGCTTC.

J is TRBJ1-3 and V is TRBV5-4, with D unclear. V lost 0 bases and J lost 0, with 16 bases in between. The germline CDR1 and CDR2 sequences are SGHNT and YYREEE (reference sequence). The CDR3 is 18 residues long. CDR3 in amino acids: CASSLAGTPPISGNTIYF. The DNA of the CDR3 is TGTGCCAGCAGCTTGGCAGGTACTCCGCCGATCTCTGGAAACACCATATATTTT.

CDR3 residues: CASSPTSGDTGELFF. CDR3 coding DNA: TGTGCCAGCAGCCCGACTAGCGGAGACACCGGGGAGCTGTTTTTT. The gene calls are TRBV11-2 and TRBJ2-2, with 9 positions matching TRBD2. Germline lookup yields CDR1 SGHAT and CDR2 FQNNGV. The CDR3 consists of 15 residues. V lost 5 bases, J lost 3 bases, and 4 bases stayed unmatched.

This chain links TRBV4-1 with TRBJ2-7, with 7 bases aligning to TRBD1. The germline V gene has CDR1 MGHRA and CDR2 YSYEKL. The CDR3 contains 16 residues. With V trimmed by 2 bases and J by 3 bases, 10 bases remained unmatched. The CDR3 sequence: CASSQLSGTVIYEQYF. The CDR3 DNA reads TGCGCCAGCAGCCAACTTTCCGGGACAGTCATCTACGAGCAGTACTTC.

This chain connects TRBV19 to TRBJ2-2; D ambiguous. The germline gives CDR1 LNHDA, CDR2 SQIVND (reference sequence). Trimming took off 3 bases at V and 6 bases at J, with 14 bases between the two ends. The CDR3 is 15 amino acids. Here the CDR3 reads CASSIGGVMSGELFF. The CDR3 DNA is TGTGCCAGTAGTATTGGTGGAGTTATGTCCGGGGAGCTGTTTTTT. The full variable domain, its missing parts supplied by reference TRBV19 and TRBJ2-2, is DGGITQSPKYLFRKEGQNVTLSCEQNLNHDAMYWYRQDPGQGLRLIYYSQIVNDFQKGDIAEGYSVSREKKESFPLTVTSAQKNPTAFYLCASSIGGVMSGELFFGEGSRLTVL.

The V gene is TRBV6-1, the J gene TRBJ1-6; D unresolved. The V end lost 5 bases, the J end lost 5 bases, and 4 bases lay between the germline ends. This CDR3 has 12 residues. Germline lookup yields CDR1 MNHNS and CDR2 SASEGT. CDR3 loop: CASSYDNSPLHF. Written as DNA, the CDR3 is TGTGCCAGCAGTTATGATAATTCACCCCTCCACTTT.

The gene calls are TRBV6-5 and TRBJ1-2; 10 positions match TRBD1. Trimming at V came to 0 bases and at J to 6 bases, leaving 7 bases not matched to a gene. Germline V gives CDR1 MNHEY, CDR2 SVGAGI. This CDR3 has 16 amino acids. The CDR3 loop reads CASSYSWTGGVNGYTF. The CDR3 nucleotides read TGTGCCAGCAGTTACTCGTGGACAGGGGGGGTAAATGGCTACACCTTC.

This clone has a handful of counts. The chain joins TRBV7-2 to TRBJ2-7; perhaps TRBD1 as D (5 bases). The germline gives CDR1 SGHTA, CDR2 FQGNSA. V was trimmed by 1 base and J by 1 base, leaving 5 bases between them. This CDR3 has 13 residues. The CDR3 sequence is CASSLDRSYEQYF. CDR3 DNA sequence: TGTGCCAGCAGCTTAGACAGGTCCTACGAGCAGTACTTC.

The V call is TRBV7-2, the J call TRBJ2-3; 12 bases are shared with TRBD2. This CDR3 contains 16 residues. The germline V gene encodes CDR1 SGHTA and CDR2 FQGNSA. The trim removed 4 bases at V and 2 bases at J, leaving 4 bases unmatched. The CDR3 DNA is TGTGCCAGCAGCTACCGGACTAGCGGGAACACAGATACGCAGTATTTT. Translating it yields CASSYRTSGNTDTQYF. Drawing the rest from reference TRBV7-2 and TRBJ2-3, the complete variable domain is GAGVSQSPSNKVTEKGKDVELRCDPISGHTALYWYRQSLGQGLEFLIYFQGNSAPDKSGLPSDRFSAERTGGSVSTLTIQRTQQEDSAVYLCASSYRTSGNTDTQYFGPGTRLTVL.

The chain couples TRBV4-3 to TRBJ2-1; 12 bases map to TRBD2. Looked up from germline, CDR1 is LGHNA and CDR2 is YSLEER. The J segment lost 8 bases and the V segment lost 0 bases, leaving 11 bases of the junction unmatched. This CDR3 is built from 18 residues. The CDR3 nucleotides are TGCGCCAGCAGCCAAGAAGCAGTAAGACTAGCGGGGGTATATGAGCAGTTCTTC. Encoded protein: CASSQEAVRLAGVYEQFF.

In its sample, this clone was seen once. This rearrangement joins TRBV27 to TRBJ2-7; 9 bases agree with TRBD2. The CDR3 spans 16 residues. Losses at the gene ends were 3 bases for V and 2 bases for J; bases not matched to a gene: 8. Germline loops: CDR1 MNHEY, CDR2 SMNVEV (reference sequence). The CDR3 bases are TGTGCCAGCAGTTTCGCCGGGGTAGCGGGGGCCTACGAGCAGTACTTC. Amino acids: CASSFAGVAGAYEQYF.

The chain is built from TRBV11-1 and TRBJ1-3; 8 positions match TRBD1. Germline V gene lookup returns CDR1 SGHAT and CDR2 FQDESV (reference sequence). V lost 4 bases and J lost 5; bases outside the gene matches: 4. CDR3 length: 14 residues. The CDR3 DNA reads TGTGCCAGCAGCTACGACAGGGGCAGAAACACCATATATTTT. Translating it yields CASSYDRGRNTIYF.

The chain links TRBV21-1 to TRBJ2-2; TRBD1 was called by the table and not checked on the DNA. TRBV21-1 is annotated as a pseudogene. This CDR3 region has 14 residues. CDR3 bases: TGTGCCAGCAGCAAAAACAGGGGAACCGGGGAGCTGTTTTTT. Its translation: CASSKNRGTGELFF.

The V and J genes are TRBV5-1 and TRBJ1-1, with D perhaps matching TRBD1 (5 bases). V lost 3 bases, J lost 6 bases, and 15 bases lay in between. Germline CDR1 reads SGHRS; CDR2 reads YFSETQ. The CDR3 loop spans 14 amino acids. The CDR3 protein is CASSSTGGMAEAFF. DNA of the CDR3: TGCGCCAGCAGCTCAACGGGGGGGATGGCTGAAGCTTTCTTT.

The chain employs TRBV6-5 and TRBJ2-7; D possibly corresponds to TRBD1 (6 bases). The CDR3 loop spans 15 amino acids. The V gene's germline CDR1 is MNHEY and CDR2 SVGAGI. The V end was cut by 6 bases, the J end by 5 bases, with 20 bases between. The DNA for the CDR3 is TGTGCCAGCAGCCGACCCACCAGACAGGCCCACGAGCAGTACTTC. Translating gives CASSRPTRQAHEQYF.

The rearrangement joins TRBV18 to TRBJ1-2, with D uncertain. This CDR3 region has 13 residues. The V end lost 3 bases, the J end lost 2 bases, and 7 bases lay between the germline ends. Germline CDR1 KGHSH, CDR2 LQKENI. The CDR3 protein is CASSPPVNYGYTF. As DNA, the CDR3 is TGTGCCAGCTCACCCCCCGTCAACTATGGCTACACCTTC.

The CDR3 bases are TGTGCCAGCAGCGCCTCGACAACTCCAGGAAACACCATATATTTT. The encoded protein is CASSASTTPGNTIYF. The chain has TRBV9 and TRBJ1-3; D remains ambiguous. V lost 3 bases and J 4 bases, leaving 14 bases between the germline ends. The CDR3 covers 15 residues. Germline assignment: CDR1 SGDLS and CDR2 YYNGEE.

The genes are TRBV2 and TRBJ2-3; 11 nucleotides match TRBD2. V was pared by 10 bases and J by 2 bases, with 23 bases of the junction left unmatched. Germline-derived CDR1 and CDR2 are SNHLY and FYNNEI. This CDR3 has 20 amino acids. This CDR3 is CAIQKTPGQRTSGYTDTQYF. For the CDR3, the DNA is TGTGCCATCCAGAAGACTCCGGGACAGAGGACTAGCGGGTACACAGATACGCAGTATTTT.

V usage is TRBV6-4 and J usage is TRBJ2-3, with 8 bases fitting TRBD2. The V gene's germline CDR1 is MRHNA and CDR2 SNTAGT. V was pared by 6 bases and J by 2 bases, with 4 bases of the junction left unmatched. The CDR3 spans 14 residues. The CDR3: CASRAGALTDTQYF. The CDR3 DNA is TGTGCCAGCAGAGCGGGGGCCCTCACAGATACGCAGTATTTT.

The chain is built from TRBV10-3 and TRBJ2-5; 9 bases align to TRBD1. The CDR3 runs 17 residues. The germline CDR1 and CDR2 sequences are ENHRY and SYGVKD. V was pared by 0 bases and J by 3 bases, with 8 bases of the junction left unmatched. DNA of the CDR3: TGTGCCATCAGTGAGTCTTTAGTGGGACAGGGAGAAGAGACCCAGTACTTC. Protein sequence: CAISESLVGQGEETQYF.

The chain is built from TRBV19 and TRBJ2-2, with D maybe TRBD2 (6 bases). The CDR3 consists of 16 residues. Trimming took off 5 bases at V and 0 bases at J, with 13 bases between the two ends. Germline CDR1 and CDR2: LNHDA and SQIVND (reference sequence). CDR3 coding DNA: TGTGCCAGTAGTCCCCCCCGGGGGACGAACACCGGGGAGCTGTTTTTT. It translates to CASSPPRGTNTGELFF.

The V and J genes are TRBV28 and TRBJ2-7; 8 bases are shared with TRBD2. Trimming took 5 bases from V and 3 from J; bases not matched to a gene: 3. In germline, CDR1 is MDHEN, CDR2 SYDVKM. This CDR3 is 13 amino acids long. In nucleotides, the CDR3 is TGTGCCAGCAGTCCCGGGGGGGGCTACGAGCAGTACTTC. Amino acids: CASSPGGGYEQYF.